This is a list of T cell receptor beta chains from one sample in a study of identical twins. TCRdb re-called the 5' RACE reads with MiXCR, one entry per CDR3 protein. The sample contains hundreds of thousands of distinct CDR3 sequences, 9% to 15% of which appear only once. These data also formed part of another study, on yellow fever vaccine responses in identical twins.

The sample comprised PBMCs. These receptors came from a woman aged 18 to 35 in good health. Both conserved end residues are part of each CDR3. The order of the fields is V gene, D gene, J gene, clone size, CDR3 DNA, CDR3 protein. D genes are given only for firm matches. Expanded clones get a size class; other rows say once, few or many, or leave the size out.

V: TRBV27; D: -; J: TRBJ1-1; size: -; DNA: TGTGCCAGCAGATCCTCCGACCGGGGGAACACTGAAGCTTTCTTT; CDR3: CASRSSDRGNTEAFF
V: TRBV7-6; D: TRBD1; J: TRBJ1-1; size: -; DNA: TGTGCCAGCAGCCCTCGGACAGGGGGGGAAGCTTTCTTT; CDR3: CASSPRTGGEAFF
V: TRBV3-1; D: -; J: TRBJ2-5; size: -; DNA: TGTGCCAGCAGCCCTGCCGGGCATACGGGGGAGACCCAGTACTTC; CDR3: CASSPAGHTGETQYF
V: TRBV2; D: TRBD2; J: TRBJ2-7; size: few; DNA: TGTGCCAGCTTCCCCGGTCGGGAGGGGTCCTACGAGCAGTACTTC; CDR3: CASFPGREGSYEQYF
V: TRBV2; D: TRBD1; J: TRBJ1-2; size: few; DNA: TGTGCCAGCACAATACAGGGGAACTATGGCTACACCTTC; CDR3: CASTIQGNYGYTF
V: TRBV29-1; D: TRBD1; J: TRBJ2-7; size: many; DNA: TGCAGCGGCGGACAGGGATCTGAGCAGTACTTC; CDR3: CSGGQGSEQYF
V: TRBV24-1; D: -; J: TRBJ1-5; size: few; DNA: TGTGCCACCAGTGATTTGAGCGATCAGCCCCAGCATTTT; CDR3: CATSDLSDQPQHF
V: TRBV5-1; D: -; J: TRBJ2-7; size: few; DNA: TGCGCCAGCAGCTTGGCCAAGAGGTCAGAAGACTACGAGCAGTACTTC; CDR3: CASSLAKRSEDYEQYF
V: TRBV20-1; D: TRBD2; J: TRBJ2-1; size: many; DNA: TGCAGTGCTATAGGGACTAGCGGGTTCTATGAGCAGTTCTTC; CDR3: CSAIGTSGFYEQFF
V: TRBV4-1; D: -; J: TRBJ1-2; size: few; DNA: TGCGCCAGCAGCCAAGATTATGGGGGCAGCCGATTTCGGGGCTACACCTTC; CDR3: CASSQDYGGSRFRGYTF
V: TRBV7-9; D: -; J: TRBJ2-5; size: -; DNA: TGTGCCAGCAGCTCCCGGCAGGGCGTCCAAGAGACCCAGTACTTC; CDR3: CASSSRQGVQETQYF
V: TRBV7-9; D: -; J: TRBJ1-2; size: few; DNA: TGTGCCAGCAGCAAAGGGGTTCTTGGCTACACCTTC; CDR3: CASSKGVLGYTF
V: TRBV9; D: -; J: TRBJ2-7; size: many; DNA: TGTGCCAGCAGCGAAGACAGCTCCTACGAGCAGTACTTC; CDR3: CASSEDSSYEQYF
V: TRBV27; D: TRBD1; J: TRBJ2-6; size: -; DNA: TGTGCCAGCAGCCTCCCGGGACAGGGTTCCGGGGCCAACGTCCTGACTTTC; CDR3: CASSLPGQGSGANVLTF
V: TRBV6-2/TRBV6-3; D: -; J: TRBJ1-5; size: -; DNA: TGTGCCAGCAGTTATTTTTATCAGCCCCAGCATTTT; CDR3: CASSYFYQPQHF
V: TRBV12-3/TRBV12-4; D: -; J: TRBJ1-1; size: many; DNA: TGTGCCAGCAGCTCCCTTGGGGGGTCTGAAGCTTTCTTT; CDR3: CASSSLGGSEAFF
V: TRBV28; D: -; J: TRBJ2-3; size: few; DNA: TGTGCCAGCACCTTAGGTTTCGGGAGCCCCCTTCCGCAGTATTTT; CDR3: CASTLGFGSPLPQYF
V: TRBV4-1; D: TRBD2; J: TRBJ2-7; size: -; DNA: TGCGCCAGCAGCTCTACCGGTAGCGGGAGGTACGAGCAGTACTTC; CDR3: CASSSTGSGRYEQYF
V: TRBV7-2; D: TRBD2; J: TRBJ2-1; size: -; DNA: TGTGCCAGCAGCCCCCAGGGGGGCGGGGGGGTCAATGAGCAGTTCTTC; CDR3: CASSPQGGGGVNEQFF
V: TRBV2; D: -; J: TRBJ2-5; size: -; DNA: TGTGCCAGCAGTGCAGAGGTGTGGACCCAGTACTTC; CDR3: CASSAEVWTQYF
V: TRBV2; D: -; J: TRBJ1-2; size: few; DNA: TGTGCCAGCAGTGTATCGGTAAACTATGGCTACACCTTC; CDR3: CASSVSVNYGYTF
V: TRBV18; D: -; J: TRBJ2-7; size: -; DNA: TGTGCCAGCTCACCAGAAGGTGGACTGGTCTCCTACGAGCAGTACTTC; CDR3: CASSPEGGLVSYEQYF
V: TRBV28; D: -; J: TRBJ1-4; size: few; DNA: TGTGCCAGCAGTGCCCAACAGGACCGTAATGAAAAACTGTTTTTT; CDR3: CASSAQQDRNEKLFF
V: TRBV7-9; D: -; J: TRBJ2-1; size: few; DNA: TGTGCCAGCAGCTCCGGCCCGAGCTCCTACAATGAGCAGTTCTTC; CDR3: CASSSGPSSYNEQFF
V: TRBV3-1; D: TRBD2; J: TRBJ2-1; size: -; DNA: TGTGCCAGCAGCCAAGCGTCTAGCGGTTGGCAGTTCTTC; CDR3: CASSQASSGWQFF
V: TRBV19; D: -; J: TRBJ1-1; size: -; DNA: TGTGCCGTACGGACCAGGGGAATGAACACTGAAGCTTTCTTT; CDR3: CAVRTRGMNTEAFF